The T cell receptor beta chain described here comes from a study of cytomegalovirus exposure and HLA in healthy donors (dated by TCRdb to the late 2010s). In terms of the full investigation: In an earlier analysis of about 560 of the donors, 276 Gb of sequence data and 100 million or so unique TCR beta sequences from 180 million or so T cells were reported. About 280 gigabases of sequencing data and tens of millions of unique TCR sequences made up an early release that covered nearly 650 HLA-typed donors. Of the roughly 430 genotyped donors, approximately 83% fell in the genetic ancestry cluster associated with self-reported Caucasian donors. The study aimed to test whether cataloging public T cell receptors could reveal signatures of past pathogen exposure. The study profiled the T cell repertoires of 550 to 700 subjects by immunosequencing and related them to cytomegalovirus serostatus. A separate validation cohort of some 130 different subjects was used in addition to the approximately 640-subject first cohort. High-throughput TCR immunosequencing, statistical association of individual TCRs with disease status, and machine learning were combined to predict cytomegalovirus infection status. To study patterns of TCR occurrence, a later analysis re-analyzed previously published TCR beta repertoires from around 670 donors and added high-resolution HLA genotyping. In the later analysis, no new phenotypic data were used to find candidate immune exposures; instead, reliance was placed on TCR beta sequences and their occurrence across donors. An earlier analysis of fewer than 750 of the donors used high-throughput TCR beta sequencing to judge whether each TCR beta V gene segment behaved as functional or pseudogenic. Alongside the repertoire data, information on donor age, sex, ethnicity and CMV serostatus was compiled. In a later genetic analysis, genome-wide SNP genotypes for 398 of the 666 donors were used, and that subset was treated as a discovery cohort. All discovery cohort repertoires had been generated on a single sequencing platform. Class I and class II HLA loci were covered by the typing at four-digit resolution. Typing coverage varied by locus: about 629-630 donors for A, B, C, DRB1 and DQB1; approximately 500 for DQA1; over 600 for DPA1; roughly 450 for DPB1. Several DR-DQ haplotypes were handled as single units for association and clustering, since linkage in the cohort was strong. Among about 410 genotyped donors of the cohort, an average of around 220,000 unique TCR beta nucleotide sequences was sequenced per donor, of which about 18% were non-productive.

As regards this clone: There is no known antigen for this receptor. No much larger clonotype is one base removed from it; base qualities were not supplied.

Libraries came from the immunoSEQ multiplex PCR assay. For the multiplex PCR, a mixture combining 60 forward primers for TCR Vbeta segments and 13 reverse primers for TCR Jbeta segments was used. The CDR3 region of rearranged TCR beta genes was amplified from genomic DNA by a multiplex PCR assay. On the Illumina HiSeq System, the amplified TCR beta libraries were sequenced as 87-base-pair reads. The source study handled its data this way. A later analysis tallied around 82 million unique TCR beta chains across the 666 repertoires, and some 12 million of those chains were shared by two or more donors. Raw reads were error-corrected and collapsed into unique sequences by a nearest-neighbor algorithm in which closely related sequences were merged to remove PCR and sequencing errors. CDR3 sequences were aligned to IMGT reference sequences to assign V, D and J gene segments. For a sequence to be retained, a match of at least six nucleotides was required to both a V gene segment and a J gene segment. Rearrangements were classified as productive when the CDR3 lacked stop codons and remained in frame with V and J, and all other rearrangements were classified as non-productive. CDR3 was defined by IMGT convention, running from the second conserved V-encoded cysteine to the conserved J-encoded phenylalanine. Sequences without an unambiguous match to a single V gene segment were excluded from the earlier analysis of several hundred of the donors. In an earlier analysis of more than 500 of the donors, a V segment was called functional when productive rearrangements were above 56.7%, and segregating when the standard deviation between donors exceeded 5%. A statistical classification framework was built for diagnosing cytomegalovirus status from the catalog of TCR beta chain sequences. V and J gene assignment, in a later analysis, came from comparing TCR nucleotide sequences with IMGT/GENE-DB human TR gene sequences. A later analysis assigned CDR3 sequences and most-parsimonious VDJ recombination scenarios with the TCRdist pipeline. In a later analysis, each TCR beta chain was defined by its CDR3 amino acid sequence together with its V-gene family, and reads lacking a unique V-gene family were excluded. As a way to deal with suspected cross-contamination and a sequencing artifact, a later analysis dropped approximately 590 nucleotide sequences that were highly shared and had low generation probability. In a later analysis, a clonal expansion index for each public chain was calculated from normalized within-repertoire ranks of inferred template counts. In a later analysis, generation probabilities were computed with a VDJ recombination model fitted to out-of-frame rearrangements, and the resulting probabilities were checked against IGoR. A later analysis scored TCR-TCR, TCR-HLA and TCR-CMV co-occurrence with hypergeometric tests, applying a repertoire-size bias correction to TCR pairs. A later analysis estimated false discovery rates by permuting HLA or CMV assignments 20 times. In a later analysis, co-occurring TCRs were grouped using DBSCAN, with TCRdist sequence similarity added in when clustering inside HLA-allele-positive subsets. Co-occurrence clustering excluded repertoires with fewer than 30,000 or more than 120,000 public chains, plus five with anomalous nucleotide sharing. TCRdb provides this immuneACCESS table in a form limited to in-frame rearrangements. Some clones are lacking; in checked studies, under half of them reflect an unresolved V gene, and why the rest are absent is not known. D and trimming were read from the DNA, whereas the V and J calls and clone size are those reported in that table. The sample table holds 100,000 or so clones, of which 75% were seen once. The top ten hold about 4.3% of the sample.

The V end loses 6 bases and the J end loses 4 bases, and a stretch of 13 bases separates them. The germline V gene supplies CDR1 SQVTM and CDR2 ANQGSEA. The CDR3 holds 12 amino acids from the cysteine to the phenylalanine. Here the CDR3 DNA is all that survives: 36 bases in frame from base 1. The cohort consisted of approximately 670 healthy bone marrow donors. At the time of sampling, all cohort members were nominally healthy, though unrecorded immune exposures were likely present. The donor was CMV seropositive and belonged to the group of around 300 seropositive cohort members. Each donor provided a peripheral blood sample, and peripheral blood mononuclear cells were used for TCR beta sequencing. Genomic DNA extraction from the blood cell samples was performed with the Qiagen DNeasy Blood Extraction Kit. Broad study findings and their caveats: Immune exposure information for the cohort was limited to CMV serostatus. In a later analysis, most CMV-associated TCR beta chains were found to appear HLA-restricted, with HLA associations seemingly driven largely by CMV exposure. In both the original and validation cohorts, the classifier was reported to diagnose cytomegalovirus status with high specificity and sensitivity. In a later analysis, HLA-associated TCR beta chains were found to be more clonally expanded and to have lower generation probabilities than equally common non-associated chains. This cohort had only TCR beta chains sequenced, and the lack of alpha or paired-chain data limited which features could be detected. According to the authors, the approach could potentially be generalized to other disease states and immunological phenotypes. Roughly uniform sequencing depth across donors was assumed in presence/absence analyses, although this assumption may not hold. An earlier analysis of approximately 570 of the donors showed that most TCR beta V segments appeared in productive rearrangements either about 87% or about 30% of the time, which broadly matched IMGT annotations. In a later analysis, around 17,000 TCR beta sequences were associated with specific HLA alleles at a false discovery rate of 0.05. Most TCR sequences were seen in very few donors, while some public TCRs were found in many individuals. When HLA alleles, especially DR and DQ, strongly co-occurred, TCR associations were difficult to assign to individual alleles. Correlated functional status among segregating V segments might be attributable to linkage disequilibrium, but an unknown experimental factor could not be ruled out. Because some donors lacked HLA typing at each locus, the association tests relied only on the typed subset. Several of the top co-occurrence clusters appeared to be linked to parvovirus B19, influenza, CMV and Epstein-Barr virus, according to a later analysis. The sequencing pipeline was judged likely to have produced a cluster of highly shared sequence variants as a technical artifact. A later genetic analysis reported fewer N-insertions in productive TCRs among donors in an Asian-associated ancestry cluster than the roughly 700-donor mean. The study listed 164 TCR beta chains as associated with cytomegalovirus. A further reported finding was that TCR beta sequences accurately predicted the HLA-A and HLA-B alleles for most subjects in the first cohort. In a later genetic analysis, a missense DCLRE1C variant was associated with V-gene and J-gene trimming of TCR beta chains, and the association was replicated in an independent cohort. The earlier analysis of approximately 590 of the donors excluded 15 to 20 rarely observed V segments, including chromosome 9 orphons, because counts were too low. A few of the identified cytomegalovirus-associated TCR beta chains were confirmed in vitro to be specific for cytomegalovirus antigens. The 87-base-pair reads could not distinguish some IMGT-functional V segments, including TRBV6-2 and TRBV6-3, so those segments were excluded. A later analysis found that TCR association rates varied across HLA loci, with DRB1 alleles showing the most associated TCRs and HLA-C alleles the fewest.

Recombination joined TRBV29-1 with TRBJ2-7; TRBD1 might be the D gene, on 7 matching bases. Material for sequencing was PBMCs. The TCR originated in a young woman in good health and CMV-seropositive. The CDR3 is CSVSTGTYEQYF. The DNA sequence is as follows: TGCAGCGTATCGACAGGGACTTACGAGCAGTACTTC.